Listed below are T cell receptor beta chains from one sample, sequenced in a study of identical twins. TCRdb reanalysed the 5' RACE reads using MiXCR and keeps one entry per CDR3 protein. The table has about 690,000 distinct CDR3 sequences, 6% to 6.5% seen once. The sample taken for sequencing was naive T cells sorted from blood. These receptors were collected from a man aged 18 to 29 in good health. The CDR3 runs from the conserved cysteine through the conserved F or W. The D gene is left open where the match is weak. The listing skips clone size in some rows; elsewhere it reads once, few, many or a size class.

.,TRBV7-2,TRBJ2-2,few,CASRKKGTGELFF,TGTGCCAGCAGAAAGAAAGGGACCGGGGAGCTGTTTTTT
.,TRBV13,TRBJ2-7,few,CASSFVGGGTVYEQYF,TGTGCCAGCAGCTTTGTCGGGGGCGGGACGGTATACGAGCAGTACTTC
.,TRBV20-1,TRBJ2-3,many,CSAGEPRDTQYF,TGCAGTGCAGGCGAACCTCGGGATACGCAGTATTTT
TRBD2,TRBV15,TRBJ2-1,many,CATAGVSNNEQFF,TGTGCCACGGCGGGAGTTAGTAACAATGAGCAGTTCTTC
.,TRBV6-5,TRBJ1-5,few,CASSYTRASQPQHF,TGTGCCAGCAGTTACACCCGGGCATCACAGCCCCAGCATTTT
TRBD2,TRBV20-1,TRBJ2-7,.,CSASPLAGGFVVGNYEQYF,TGCAGTGCTAGCCCCCTAGCGGGAGGGTTTGTTGTTGGTAATTACGAGCAGTACTTC
.,TRBV5-1,TRBJ2-1,many,CASSFEGSSYNEQFF,TGCGCCAGCAGCTTCGAGGGTAGCTCCTACAATGAGCAGTTCTTC
.,TRBV7-2,TRBJ2-5,.,CASARRLETQYF,TGTGCCAGTGCTAGGCGGTTAGAGACCCAGTACTTC
.,TRBV20-1,TRBJ2-5,.,CSAPRAGKETQYF,TGCAGTGCCCCGAGGGCCGGGAAAGAGACCCAGTACTTC
TRBD1,TRBV5-1,TRBJ1-4,.,CASGTGVANEKLFF,TGCGCCAGCGGAACAGGGGTGGCTAATGAAAAACTGTTTTTT
TRBD2,TRBV2,TRBJ2-1,.,CASSRYGLADEQFF,TGTGCCAGCAGTAGGTACGGACTAGCGGATGAGCAGTTCTTC
.,TRBV4-1,TRBJ2-2,few,CASSQRGPSDTGELFF,TGCGCCAGCAGCCAAAGGGGCCCAAGCGACACCGGGGAGCTGTTTTTT
TRBD2,TRBV20-1,TRBJ2-7,.,CSADGLAGSYEQYF,TGCAGTGCTGACGGACTAGCGGGATCCTACGAGCAGTACTTC
.,TRBV7-8,TRBJ2-7,.,CASRPTWTDSYEQYF,TGTGCCAGCAGGCCAACTTGGACAGATTCCTACGAGCAGTACTTC
TRBD2,TRBV7-2,TRBJ2-7,few,CASSLAWEGGEQYF,TGTGCCAGCAGCTTAGCCTGGGAGGGAGGCGAGCAGTACTTC
TRBD2,TRBV12-3/TRBV12-4,TRBJ2-1,many,CASSLTSGRLFF,TGTGCCAGCAGTCTCACTAGCGGGAGGCTATTCTTC
.,TRBV12-3/TRBV12-4,TRBJ1-2,many,CASSLGGDIYGYTF,TGTGCCAGCAGTTTAGGGGGGGACATCTATGGCTACACCTTC
.,TRBV29-1,TRBJ1-3,many,CSVEPGHGNTIYF,TGCAGCGTTGAACCTGGCCATGGAAACACCATATATTTT
TRBD2,TRBV4-1,TRBJ2-3,.,CASSQDAGGPTDTQYF,TGCGCCAGCAGCCAAGATGCGGGAGGGCCGACAGATACGCAGTATTTT
TRBD1,TRBV5-1,TRBJ1-2,many,CASSLSGQGALNYGYTF,TGCGCCAGCAGCTTGTCGGGACAGGGGGCGTTAAACTATGGCTACACCTTC
.,TRBV3-1,TRBJ2-5,few,CASTNRGGQETQYF,TGTGCCAGCACTAACCGAGGGGGCCAAGAGACCCAGTACTTC
.,TRBV7-9,TRBJ1-1,.,CASNRDGNTEAFF,TGTGCCAGCAACCGAGACGGGAACACTGAAGCTTTCTTT
.,TRBV4-1,TRBJ1-3,many,CASSQVLTSKNTIYF,TGCGCCAGCAGCCAAGTGTTGACAAGTAAAAACACCATATATTTT
.,TRBV6-1,TRBJ2-1,.,CASSIRGIYNEQFF,TGTGCCAGCAGTATAAGAGGTATCTACAATGAGCAGTTCTTC
TRBD2,TRBV3-1,TRBJ2-1,.,CASSHSSGYNEQFF,TGTGCCAGCAGCCATTCTAGCGGGTATAATGAGCAGTTCTTC
.,TRBV6-1,TRBJ1-6,many,CASRDWGSPLHF,TGTGCCAGCAGAGACTGGGGTTCACCCCTCCACTTT
.,TRBV6-1,TRBJ2-4,few,CASLRQGLAKNIQYF,TGTGCCAGCTTAAGGCAGGGGCTAGCCAAAAACATTCAGTACTTC
TRBD1,TRBV4-3,TRBJ1-2,.,CASSARSGQGFARGYTF,TGCGCCAGCAGCGCTCGATCGGGACAGGGGTTCGCGCGCGGCTACACCTTC
.,TRBV7-9,TRBJ2-3,many,CASSPPNGADTQYF,TGTGCCAGCAGCCCACCGAATGGCGCAGATACGCAGTATTTT
.,TRBV24-1,TRBJ1-5,few,CATSDVGHQPQHF,TGTGCCACCAGTGATGTGGGCCACCAGCCCCAGCATTTT
.,TRBV6-5,TRBJ1-4,.,CASSSTSTANEKLFF,TGTGCCAGCAGTTCAACGTCGACAGCTAATGAAAAACTGTTTTTT
.,TRBV12-3/TRBV12-4,TRBJ1-1,many,CASSNISEAFF,TGTGCCAGCAGTAATATCTCTGAAGCTTTCTTT
.,TRBV12-3/TRBV12-4,TRBJ2-3,many,CASSLSGSTDTQYF,TGTGCCAGCAGTTTGAGTGGGAGCACAGATACGCAGTATTTT
.,TRBV20-1,TRBJ1-1,.,CSARGRPTGSFWAFF,TGCAGTGCCCGGGGGCGACCGACGGGATCTTTTTGGGCTTTCTTT
.,TRBV7-8,TRBJ2-5,.,CASSLEPNQETQYF,TGTGCCAGCAGCTTAGAACCGAACCAAGAGACCCAGTACTTC
.,TRBV5-1,TRBJ1-4,many,CASSTGQINEKLFF,TGCGCCAGCAGCACCGGACAGATTAATGAAAAACTGTTTTTT
.,TRBV20-1,TRBJ2-3,many,CSAPSGWSNTDTQYF,TGCAGTGCCCCAAGCGGGTGGTCGAATACAGATACGCAGTATTTT
.,TRBV20-1,TRBJ1-5,many,CSAPDLSARQFNQPQHF,TGCAGTGCCCCCGATCTATCGGCGAGGCAGTTCAATCAGCCCCAGCATTTT
TRBD2,TRBV6-5,TRBJ2-5,.,CASSSVDGLAEETQYF,TGTGCCAGCAGTTCCGTGGATGGACTAGCGGAAGAGACCCAGTACTTC
.,TRBV20-1,TRBJ1-5,many,CSATHTDSNQPQHF,TGCAGTGCTACACACACCGATAGCAATCAGCCCCAGCATTTT
.,TRBV3-1,TRBJ1-5,few,CASSQDIRGGQPQHF,TGTGCCAGCAGCCAAGACATAAGGGGAGGTCAGCCCCAGCATTTT
.,TRBV5-4,TRBJ2-7,many,CASSSALGGAYEQYF,TGTGCCAGCAGCTCAGCACTCGGGGGTGCCTACGAGCAGTACTTC
TRBD1,TRBV11-2,TRBJ2-5,few,CASSSGTGKGETQYF,TGTGCCAGCAGCTCCGGGACAGGGAAAGGAGAGACCCAGTACTTC
.,TRBV5-5,TRBJ1-2,.,CASSEPSSAYGYTF,TGTGCCAGCAGCGAGCCCTCTAGCGCCTATGGCTACACCTTC
TRBD2,TRBV7-2,TRBJ2-1,many,CASSPRLAAGNEQFF,TGTGCCAGCAGCCCCAGACTAGCGGCTGGAAATGAGCAGTTCTTC